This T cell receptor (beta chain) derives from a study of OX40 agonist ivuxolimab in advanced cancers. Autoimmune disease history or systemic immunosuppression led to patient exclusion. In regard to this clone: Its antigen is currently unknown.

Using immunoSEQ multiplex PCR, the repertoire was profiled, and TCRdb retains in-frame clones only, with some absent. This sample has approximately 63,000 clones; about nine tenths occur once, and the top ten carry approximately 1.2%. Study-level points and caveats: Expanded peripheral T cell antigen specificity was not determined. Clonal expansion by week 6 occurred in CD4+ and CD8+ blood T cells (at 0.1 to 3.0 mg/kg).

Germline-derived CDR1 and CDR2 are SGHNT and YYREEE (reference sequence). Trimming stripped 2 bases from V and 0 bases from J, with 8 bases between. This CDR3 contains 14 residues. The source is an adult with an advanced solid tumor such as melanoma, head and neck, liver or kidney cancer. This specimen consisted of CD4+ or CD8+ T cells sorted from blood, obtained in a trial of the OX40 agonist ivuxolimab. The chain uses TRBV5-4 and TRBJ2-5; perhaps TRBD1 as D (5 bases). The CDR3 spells CASSFQGNQETQYF. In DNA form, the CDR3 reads TGTGCCAGCAGCTTTCAGGGAAACCAAGAGACCCAGTACTTC.